This T cell receptor (beta chain) was recorded in a study of graft-versus-host responses after intestinal transplantation. Measured with immunoSEQ multiplex PCR; TCRdb has only the in-frame clones, and not every one. The sample carries fewer than 15,000 clones, just under 30% recorded once. There are a few counts of this clone. V was pared by 6 bases and J by 0 bases, with 2 bases of the junction left unmatched. CDR1 and CDR2 (germline): MNHNS, SASEGT. The CDR3 length is 14 residues. The sequence came from a human patient who received an intestinal transplant. The genes are TRBV6-1 and TRBJ1-3; 7 nucleotides agree with TRBD1. Sequenced material: alloreactive CD4+ T cells from a mixed lymphocyte reaction culture, taken before intestinal transplant. The sample's subset: CFSE-low proliferating T cells sorted from roughly 6-day pre-transplant mixed lymphocyte reaction (GvH or HvG direction). Here the CDR3 DNA reads TGTGCCAGCAGCCGACAGGGCTCTGGAAACACCATATATTTT. Its protein is CASSRQGSGNTIYF.